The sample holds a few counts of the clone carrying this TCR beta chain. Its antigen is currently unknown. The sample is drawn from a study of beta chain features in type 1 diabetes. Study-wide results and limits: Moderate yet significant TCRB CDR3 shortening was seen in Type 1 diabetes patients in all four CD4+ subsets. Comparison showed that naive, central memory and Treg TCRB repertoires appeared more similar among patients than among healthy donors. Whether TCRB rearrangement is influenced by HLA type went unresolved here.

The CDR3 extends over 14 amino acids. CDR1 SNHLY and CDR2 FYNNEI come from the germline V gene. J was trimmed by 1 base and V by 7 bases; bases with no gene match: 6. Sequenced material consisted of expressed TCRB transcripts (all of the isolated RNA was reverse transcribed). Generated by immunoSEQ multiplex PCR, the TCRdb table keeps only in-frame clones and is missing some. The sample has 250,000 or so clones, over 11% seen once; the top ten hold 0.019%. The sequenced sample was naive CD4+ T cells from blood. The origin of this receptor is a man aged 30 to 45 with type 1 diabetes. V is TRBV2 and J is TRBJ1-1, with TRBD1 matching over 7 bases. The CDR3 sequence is CASTVDRANTEAFF. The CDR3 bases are TGTGCCAGCACCGTTGACAGGGCGAACACTGAAGCTTTCTTT.